The sequence of this T cell receptor (beta chain) was determined in a study of cytomegalovirus exposure and HLA in healthy donors. Study at large: Around 78 million unique TCRs, all from HLA-typed donors, were included in an early release of the data.

PCR employed 60 Vbeta and 13 Jbeta primers. TCRdb keeps only in-frame clones here, not all; method: immunoSEQ multiplex PCR. The data contain about 120,000 clones, about 73% of them singletons. Germline assignment: CDR1 SNHLY and CDR2 FYNNEI. The junction had 15 bases not matched to a gene; V was cut back by 7 bases and J by 11 bases. This CDR3 comprises 15 residues. The chain couples TRBV2 to TRBJ2-5; TRBD1 matches 11 bases. This TCR came from a woman aged 25-40 years in good health and CMV-seropositive. The sample consisted of PBMCs. The CDR3 nucleotides read TGTGCCAGCACCCCCCAACGGACAGGGGGCGAGGTGCAGTACTTC. It encodes CASTPQRTGGEVQYF. The variable domain in full, with the rest retrieved from reference TRBV2 and TRBJ2-5, is EPEVTQTPSHQVTQMGQEVILRCVPISNHLYFYWYRQILGQKVEFLVSFYNNEISEKSEIFDDQFSVERPDGSNFTLKIRSTKLEDSAMYFCASTPQRTGGEVQYFGPGTRLLVL.